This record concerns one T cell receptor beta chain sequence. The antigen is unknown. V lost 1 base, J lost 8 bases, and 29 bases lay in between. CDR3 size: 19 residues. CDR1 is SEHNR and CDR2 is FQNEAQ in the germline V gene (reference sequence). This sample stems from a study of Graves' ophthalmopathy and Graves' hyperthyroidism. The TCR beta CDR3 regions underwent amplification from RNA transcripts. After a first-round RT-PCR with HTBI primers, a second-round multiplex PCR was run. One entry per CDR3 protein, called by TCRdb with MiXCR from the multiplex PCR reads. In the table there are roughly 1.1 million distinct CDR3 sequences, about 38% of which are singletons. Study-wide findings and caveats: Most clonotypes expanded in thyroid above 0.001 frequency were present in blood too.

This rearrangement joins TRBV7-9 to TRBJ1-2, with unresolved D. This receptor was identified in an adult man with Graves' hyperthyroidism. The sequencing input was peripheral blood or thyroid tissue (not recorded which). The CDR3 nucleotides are TGTGCCAGCAGCTTAGAAAGCCCCCTATACAATGAGCAGTTCTACGGCTACACCTTC. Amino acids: CASSLESPLYNEQFYGYTF.